This T cell receptor beta chain stems from a study of early T cells in non-severe SARS-CoV-2 infection. Study details: From unsorted whole blood, bulk RNA was sequenced, and the chains remained unpaired.

Many counts were recorded for this clonotype. TCRdb processed the 5' RACE reads anew with MiXCR; each CDR3 protein has one entry. The sample contains about 46,000 distinct CDR3 sequences, less than 6.5% of which appear only once. The germline CDR1 and CDR2 sequences are SGHTA and FQGTGA. The V end lost 0 bases, the J end lost 1 base, and 17 bases lay between the germline ends. This CDR3 region has 18 residues. The receptor's source is an adult who was a healthcare worker with PCR-confirmed SARS-CoV-2 infection or an uninfected control (not recorded which). The chain has TRBV7-3 and TRBJ2-3; D unclear. The sample here was whole blood, taken at baseline. CDR3 bases: TGTGCCAGCAGCTTAACCCCTTTCAATGACGTCGGCACAGATACGCAGTATTTT. Translated: CASSLTPFNDVGTDTQYF. Full variable domain (remainder filled in from reference TRBV7-3 and TRBJ2-3): GAGVSQTPSNKVTEKGKYVELRCDPISGHTALYWYRQSLGQGPEFLIYFQGTGAADDSGLPNDRFFAVRPEGSVSTLKIQRTERGDSAVYLCASSLTPFNDVGTDTQYFGPGTRLTVL.